One sample yielded the 12 T cell receptor beta chains listed below, sequenced in a study of blood T cell repertoires in COVID-19. Libraries were prepared by immunoSEQ multiplex PCR; TCRdb keeps only in-frame clonotypes and omits some of them. In the table there are some 280,000 clones, around 91% of which are singletons. The sequencing sample was made of peripheral blood. These receptor sequences come from a woman in her sixties with acute or convalescent COVID-19.

The chain couples TRBV15 to TRBJ1-5, with D uncertain. From germline, CDR1 is LNHNV and CDR2 YYDKDF (reference sequence). This CDR3 has 12 residues. V lost 5 bases and J lost 6, with 8 bases in between. DNA of the CDR3: TGTGCCACCAGCGGTGGAGGTCAGCCCCAGCATTTT. This codes for CATSGGGQPQHF. The whole variable domain, filled in from reference TRBV15 and TRBJ1-5, reads DAMVIQNPRYQVTQFGKPVTLSCSQTLNHNVMYWYQQKSSQAPKLLFHYYDKDFNNEADTPDNFQSRRPNTSFCFLDIRSPGLGDTAMYLCATSGGGQPQHFGDGTRLSIL.

The table lists this clone with a count of one. CDR3 amino acids: CASSPGDSSYNEQFF. In DNA form, the CDR3 reads TGTGCCAGCAGCCCAGGGGACAGCTCCTACAATGAGCAGTTCTTC. The chain joins TRBV7-9 to TRBJ2-1; TRBD1 agrees at 7 bases. CDR1 is SEHNR, CDR2 FQNEAQ, per germline (reference sequence). The ends lost 5 bases at V and 0 bases at J; junction bases unmatched: 4. The CDR3 runs to 15 residues.

The chain uses TRBV14 and TRBJ1-3, with D possibly being TRBD1 (6 bases). Germline V gene data show CDR1 as SGHDN and CDR2 as FVKESK. Between the trimmed V and J ends, which lost 0 bases and 7 bases, there was a span of 10 bases. CDR3 length equals 14 residues. CDR3 residues: CASSQEGGFNTIYF. The CDR3 region has the DNA TGTGCCAGCAGCCAAGAAGGGGGTTTCAACACCATATATTTT.

A single count supports this clone. The chain recombines TRBV24-1 with TRBJ1-5, with 9 bases that match TRBD1. Per germline, CDR1 KGHDR and CDR2 SFDVKD. This CDR3 has 13 residues. Trimming removed 7 bases from V and 5 bases from J; junction bases left unmatched: 2. DNA for the CDR3: TGTGCCACCAGCGGGACAGGGCATCAGCCCCAGCATTTT. It codes for CATSGTGHQPQHF.

The V gene is TRBV5-6, the J gene TRBJ1-4; D is possibly TRBD1 (5 bases). Germline values: CDR1 SGHDT, CDR2 YYEEEE. The CDR3 has 12 amino acids. V dropped 0 bases and J dropped 12 bases, with 9 bases sitting between them. DNA for the CDR3: TGTGCCAGCAGCTTGGGGGTCAGGGAACTGTTTTTT. Encoded protein: CASSLGVRELFF.

This clone has more than one count but fewer than ten. The chain joins TRBV6-6 to TRBJ2-7; possible D gene TRBD2, 5 bases. Germline V gene data show CDR1 as MNHNY and CDR2 as SVGAGI (reference sequence). Trimming stripped 6 bases from V and 3 bases from J, with 15 bases between. CDR3 size: 14 residues. The CDR3 DNA sequence: TGTGCCAGCAGCTCCCTAGCAATAGGCTACGAGCAGTACTTC. It translates to CASSSLAIGYEQYF.

This rearrangement joins TRBV28 to TRBJ2-2, with 8 nucleotides matching TRBD2. The CDR3 is 15 amino acids. With V trimmed by 8 bases and J by 4 bases, 9 bases remained unmatched. Germline CDR1 MDHEN, CDR2 SYDVKM. The CDR3 reads CASLEDGRATGELFF. The CDR3 coding sequence is TGTGCCAGCTTGGAGGACGGGAGGGCCACCGGGGAGCTGTTTTTT.

This chain joins TRBV28 and TRBJ2-7; D call uncertain. Germline V gene lookup returns CDR1 MDHEN and CDR2 SYDVKM. The length of the CDR3 is 12 residues. Trimming took off 6 bases at V and 6 bases at J, with 12 bases between the two ends. The CDR3: CASRSGWVEQYF. The CDR3 nucleotides read TGTGCCAGCAGATCGGGTTGGGTCGAGCAGTACTTC.

The V call is TRBV5-5, the J call TRBJ2-7; 7 nucleotides match TRBD1. The CDR3 has 14 amino acids. Germline CDR1 and CDR2: SGHKS and YYEKEE (reference sequence). Trimming cost V 5 bases and J 0 bases; bases outside gene matches: 5. The CDR3 region is CASSRQGFSYEQYF. The CDR3 DNA is TGTGCCAGCAGTCGACAGGGCTTCTCCTACGAGCAGTACTTC.

The chain has TRBV3-1 (or the pseudogene TRBV3-2) and TRBJ1-5; weak D call: TRBD1 (5 bases). This CDR3 has 14 amino acids. V gave up 0 bases and J gave up 2 bases, with 5 bases separating them. Looked up from germline, CDR1 is LGHDT and CDR2 is YNNKEL (reference sequence). This CDR3 reads CASSQEGGNQPQHF. Written as DNA, the CDR3 is TGTGCCAGCAGCCAAGAAGGGGGCAATCAGCCCCAGCATTTT.

The chain is built from TRBV3-1 (or the pseudogene TRBV3-2) and TRBJ1-6; 7 bases fit TRBD1. Germline V CDR1 and CDR2: LGHDT, YNNKEL (reference sequence). The V gene end was trimmed by 7 bases and the J gene end by 7 bases; junction bases not matched to a gene: 7. CDR3 size: 14 residues. CDR3 loop: CASTPGGRNSPLHF. In DNA form, the CDR3 reads TGTGCCAGCACACCAGGGGGTAGAAATTCACCCCTCCACTTT.

This rearrangement joins TRBV2 to TRBJ1-1; possibly TRBD1 for D (5 bases). Trimming pared 0 bases from V and 3 bases from J, leaving 11 bases between. This CDR3 contains 15 residues. Germline CDR1 reads SNHLY; CDR2 reads FYNNEI. The CDR3: CASSEAPRGDTEAFF. CDR3 bases: TGTGCCAGCAGTGAAGCTCCTCGGGGGGACACTGAAGCTTTCTTT.